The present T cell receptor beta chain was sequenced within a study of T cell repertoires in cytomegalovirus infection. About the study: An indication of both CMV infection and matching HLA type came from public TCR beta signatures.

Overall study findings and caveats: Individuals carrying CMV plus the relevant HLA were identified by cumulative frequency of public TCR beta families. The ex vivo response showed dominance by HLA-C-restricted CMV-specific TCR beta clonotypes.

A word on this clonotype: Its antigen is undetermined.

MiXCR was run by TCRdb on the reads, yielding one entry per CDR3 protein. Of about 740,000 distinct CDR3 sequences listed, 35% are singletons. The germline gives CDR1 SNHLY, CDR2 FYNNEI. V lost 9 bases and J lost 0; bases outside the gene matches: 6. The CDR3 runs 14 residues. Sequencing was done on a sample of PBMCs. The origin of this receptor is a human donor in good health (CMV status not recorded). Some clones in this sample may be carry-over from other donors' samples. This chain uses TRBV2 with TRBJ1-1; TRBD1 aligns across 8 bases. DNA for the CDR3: TGTGCCAGGATCCGGACAGGGATGAACACTGAAGCTTTCTTT. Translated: CARIRTGMNTEAFF.